This T cell receptor beta chain was obtained from a study of T cell responses to AZD1222 COVID-19 vaccine. Profiled with immunoSEQ multiplex PCR; TCRdb holds only in-frame clones, not every one. The sample records about 75,000 clones, 88% being singletons. Broader study findings: Reports say nearly half of spike-specific TCRs go after unmutated variant regions. Females outnumbered males among donors, who were mostly white British; clonal diversity was possibly underestimated.

Worth noting for this clone: The antigen remains undetermined.

The source of this sequence is an adult who received the MenACWY meningococcal vaccine as a control. The source material was peripheral blood, sampled 28 days after the second dose of the MenACWY control vaccine.

As DNA, the CDR3 is TGTGCCAGCAAGGTGGGCGGACAAGAGACCCAGTACTTC. Its protein product is CASKVGGQETQYF. The chain links TRBV5-4 to TRBJ2-5, with D hard to call. The CDR3 runs to 13 residues. Germline V lookup: CDR1 SGHNT, CDR2 YYREEE (reference sequence). V gave up 6 bases and J gave up 2 bases, with 11 bases separating them.